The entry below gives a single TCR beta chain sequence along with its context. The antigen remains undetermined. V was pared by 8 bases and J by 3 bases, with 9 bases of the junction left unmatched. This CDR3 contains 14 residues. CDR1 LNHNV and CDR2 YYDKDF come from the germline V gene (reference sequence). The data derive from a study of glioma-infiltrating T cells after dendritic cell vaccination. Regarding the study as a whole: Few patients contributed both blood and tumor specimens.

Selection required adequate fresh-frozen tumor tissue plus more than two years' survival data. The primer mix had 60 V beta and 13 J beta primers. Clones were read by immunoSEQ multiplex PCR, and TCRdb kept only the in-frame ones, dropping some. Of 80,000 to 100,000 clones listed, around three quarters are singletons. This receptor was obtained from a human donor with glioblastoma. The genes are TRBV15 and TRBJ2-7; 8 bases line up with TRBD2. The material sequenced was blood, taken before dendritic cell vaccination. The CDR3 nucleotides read TGTGCCACCGGTCGGGGGGGGACATACTACGAGCAGTACTTC. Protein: CATGRGGTYYEQYF.